This TCR beta chain is from a study of blood T cell repertoires in COVID-19. Study-level information: PBMCs, B-cell-depleted T cells, or T cells were the source of the cDNA or gDNA that made up the material.

V trimming: 6 bases; J trimming: 4 bases; junction bases outside the gene matches: 5. CDR1 and CDR2 from the germline V gene are MNHEY and SVGAGI. The CDR3 totals 13 residues. Sequencing used immunoSEQ multiplex PCR; TCRdb keeps in-frame clones, though not all of them. The data hold about 80,000 clones, with 65% to 85% observed a single time. Specimen: peripheral blood. V gene TRBV6-5 combines with J gene TRBJ1-2; 7 bases line up with TRBD1. The receptor was isolated from a man between 70 and 80 years old with active or convalescent COVID-19. CDR3 sequence (DNA): TGTGCCAGCAGCGACAGGGAGCTCTATGGCTACACCTTC. This codes for CASSDRELYGYTF.